This T cell receptor beta chain comes out of a study of blood T cell repertoires in COVID-19. Overall study: Acute-phase and convalescent COVID-19 samples originated in the United States, Italy and Spain. Sample material is recorded as cDNA or gDNA derived from T cells, B-cell-depleted T cells, or PBMCs.

This clone appeared once. Generated by immunoSEQ multiplex PCR, the TCRdb table keeps only in-frame clones and is missing some. Here the sample spans approximately 65,000 clones, roughly 81% being singletons. The CDR3 is 15 residues long. Germline CDR1 SGHTA, CDR2 FQGNSA. The V end was cut by 4 bases, the J end by 1 base, with 13 bases between. This rearrangement joins TRBV7-2 to TRBJ1-1, with TRBD1 as a possible D gene (6 bases). The clonotype comes from an older man with acute or convalescent COVID-19. Material for sequencing was peripheral blood. CDR3 residues: CASSSESTGNTEAFF. CDR3 coding DNA: TGTGCCAGCAGCTCCGAATCGACAGGGAACACTGAAGCTTTCTTT.